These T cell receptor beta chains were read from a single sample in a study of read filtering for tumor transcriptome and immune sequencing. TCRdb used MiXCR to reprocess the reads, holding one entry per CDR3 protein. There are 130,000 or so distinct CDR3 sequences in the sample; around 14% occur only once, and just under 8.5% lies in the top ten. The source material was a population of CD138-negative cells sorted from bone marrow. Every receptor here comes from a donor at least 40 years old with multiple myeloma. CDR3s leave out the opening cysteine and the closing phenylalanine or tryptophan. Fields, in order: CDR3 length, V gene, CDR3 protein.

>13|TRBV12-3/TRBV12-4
ASSWGGSNTGELF
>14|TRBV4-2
ASSLRVLGSGNTIY
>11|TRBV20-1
SAPLAGGNEQY
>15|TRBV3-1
ASSQDWLAGGTGELF
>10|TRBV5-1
ASSLGTYEQY
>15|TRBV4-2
ASSPEVWGNMYTEAF
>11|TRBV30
ASQRGLGYEQY
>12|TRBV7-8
ASSLALAGDEQF
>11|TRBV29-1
SVGTGTNYGYT
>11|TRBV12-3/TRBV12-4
ASSGLARDTQY
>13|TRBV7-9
ASSLKVPATYEQY
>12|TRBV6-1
ASSGDRGYNEQF
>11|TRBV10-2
ATSDRSNQPQR
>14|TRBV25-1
ASSERRGGVTGELF
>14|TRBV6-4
ASSPGTSGSHDEQF
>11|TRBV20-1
SAETGLMDEQY
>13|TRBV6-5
ASSFLRAANTEAF
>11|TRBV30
ALNRGLADTQY
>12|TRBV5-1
ASSQDRLGTEAF
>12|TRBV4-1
ASSQSWDSTEAF
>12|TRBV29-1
SVEEDSSGNTIY
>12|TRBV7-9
ASSLQRTAGEQF